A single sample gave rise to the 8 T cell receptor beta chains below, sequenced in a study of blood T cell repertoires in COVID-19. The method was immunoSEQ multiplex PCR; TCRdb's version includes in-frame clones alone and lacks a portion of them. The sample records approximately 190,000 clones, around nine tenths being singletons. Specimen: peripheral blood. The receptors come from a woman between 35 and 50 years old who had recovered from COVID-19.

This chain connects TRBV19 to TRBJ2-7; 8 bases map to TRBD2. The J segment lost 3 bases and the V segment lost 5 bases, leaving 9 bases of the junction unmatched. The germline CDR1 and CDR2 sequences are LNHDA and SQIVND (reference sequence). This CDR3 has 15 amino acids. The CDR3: CASSSRSGEVYEQYF. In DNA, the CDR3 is TGTGCCAGTAGTTCCCGTAGCGGGGAAGTCTACGAGCAGTACTTC. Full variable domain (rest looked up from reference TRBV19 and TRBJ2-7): DGGITQSPKYLFRKEGQNVTLSCEQNLNHDAMYWYRQDPGQGLRLIYYSQIVNDFQKGDIAEGYSVSREKKESFPLTVTSAQKNPTAFYLCASSSRSGEVYEQYFGPGTRLTVT.

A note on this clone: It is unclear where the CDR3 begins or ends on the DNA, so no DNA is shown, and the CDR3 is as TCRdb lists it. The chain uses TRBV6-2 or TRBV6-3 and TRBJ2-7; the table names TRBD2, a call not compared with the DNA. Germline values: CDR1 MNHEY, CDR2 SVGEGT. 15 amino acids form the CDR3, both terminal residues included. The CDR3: CASSTSGEGPYEQYF.

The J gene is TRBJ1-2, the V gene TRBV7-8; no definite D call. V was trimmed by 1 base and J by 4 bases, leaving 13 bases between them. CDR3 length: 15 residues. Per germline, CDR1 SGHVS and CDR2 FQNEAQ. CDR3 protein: CASSLGRQLSYGYTF. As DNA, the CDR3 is TGTGCCAGCAGCTTAGGGAGGCAGTTAAGCTATGGCTACACCTTC. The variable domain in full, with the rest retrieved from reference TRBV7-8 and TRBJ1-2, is GAGVSQSPRYKVAKRGQDVALRCDPISGHVSLFWYQQALGQGPEFLTYFQNEAQLDKSGLPSDRFFAERPEGSVSTLKIQRTQQEDSAVYLCASSLGRQLSYGYTFGSGTRLTVV.

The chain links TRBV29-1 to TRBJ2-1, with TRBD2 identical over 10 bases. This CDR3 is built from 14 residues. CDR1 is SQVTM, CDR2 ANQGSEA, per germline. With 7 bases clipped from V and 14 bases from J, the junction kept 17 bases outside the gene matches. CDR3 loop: CSGGSSGGLGFEFF. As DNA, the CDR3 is TGCAGCGGAGGTTCTAGCGGGGGTTTAGGTTTTGAGTTCTTC.

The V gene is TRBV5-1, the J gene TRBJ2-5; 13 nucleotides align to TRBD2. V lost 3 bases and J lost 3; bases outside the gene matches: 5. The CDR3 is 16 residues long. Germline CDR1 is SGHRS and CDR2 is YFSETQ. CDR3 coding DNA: TGCGCCAGCAGCTCGAACGGACTAGCGGGAGAAGAGACCCAGTACTTC. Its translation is CASSSNGLAGEETQYF.

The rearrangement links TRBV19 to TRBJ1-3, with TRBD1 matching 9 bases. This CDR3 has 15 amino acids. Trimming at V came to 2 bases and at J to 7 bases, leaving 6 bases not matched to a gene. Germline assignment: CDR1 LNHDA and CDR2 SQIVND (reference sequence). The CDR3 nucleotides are TGTGCCAGTAGTATATTGGGACAGGGAATTAACACCATATATTTT. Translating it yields CASSILGQGINTIYF. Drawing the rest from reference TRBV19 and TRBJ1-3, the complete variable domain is DGGITQSPKYLFRKEGQNVTLSCEQNLNHDAMYWYRQDPGQGLRLIYYSQIVNDFQKGDIAEGYSVSREKKESFPLTVTSAQKNPTAFYLCASSILGQGINTIYFGEGSWLTVV.

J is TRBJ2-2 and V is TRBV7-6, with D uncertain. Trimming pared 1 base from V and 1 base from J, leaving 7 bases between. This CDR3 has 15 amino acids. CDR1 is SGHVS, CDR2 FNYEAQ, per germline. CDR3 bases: TGTGCCAGCAGCTTAGGACGGGTGAACACCGGGGAGCTGTTTTTT. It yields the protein CASSLGRVNTGELFF.

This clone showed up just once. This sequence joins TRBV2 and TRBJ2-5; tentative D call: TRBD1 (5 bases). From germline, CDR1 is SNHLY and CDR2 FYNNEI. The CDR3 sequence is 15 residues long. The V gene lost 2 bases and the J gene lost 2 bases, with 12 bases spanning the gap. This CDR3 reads CASSESPRAQETQYF. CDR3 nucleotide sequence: TGTGCCAGCAGTGAATCCCCCAGGGCACAAGAGACCCAGTACTTC.